The sequence of this TCR beta chain was determined in a study of blood T cell repertoires in COVID-19. Whole-study context: Specimens from acute and convalescent COVID-19 originated in the United States, Italy and Spain.

Sequencing used immunoSEQ multiplex PCR; TCRdb keeps in-frame clones, though not all of them. This repertoire shows approximately 490,000 clones, 80% to 90% found once; its top ten account for around 8%. CDR1 and CDR2 from the germline V gene are KGHDR and SFDVKD. V was clipped by 6 bases and J by 8 bases, with 13 bases between them. The CDR3 is 13 amino acids. Participants were aged 18 to 89 years, lived in 24 US areas, and enrolled virtually. Cohort 3 donors were reported recovered after two negative PCRs, clearance, or symptom resolution. Sequenced material: PBMCs or T cells enriched from blood (not recorded which). The V call is TRBV24-1, the J call TRBJ2-1; no firm D call. This TCR came from a woman aged 55-70 years who had recovered from COVID-19. Written as DNA, the CDR3 is TGTGCCACCAGTCCCAGGTCTGGCGATGAGCAGTTCTTC. Translation: CATSPRSGDEQFF.